Below, 23 T cell receptor beta chains from the same sample are listed, as sequenced in a study of T cell responses to AZD1222 COVID-19 vaccine. Here immunoSEQ multiplex PCR was the method, and the copy in TCRdb shows in-frame clones only, minus some. Of about 53,000 clones detected, roughly 80% appear once; the ten largest clones hold 25% to 30%. Sequenced here: peripheral blood, sampled on day 0 of AZD1222 vaccination. The receptors stem from an adult in good health.

The rearrangement uses TRBV3-1 (or the pseudogene TRBV3-2) and TRBJ2-1; 12 bases align to TRBD2. The J segment lost 7 bases and the V segment lost 0 bases, leaving 10 bases of the junction unmatched. The length of the CDR3 is 18 residues. The germline V gene encodes CDR1 LGHDT and CDR2 YNNKEL (reference sequence). CDR3 in DNA: TGTGCCAGCAGCCAAGAAACCCCGCTAGCGGGAGGGCCGAATGAGCAGTTCTTC. It specifies CASSQETPLAGGPNEQFF.

This chain connects TRBV11-3 to TRBJ2-5; D not certain. The V end lost 5 bases, the J end lost 7 bases, and 11 bases lay between the germline ends. Germline CDR1 reads SGHNT; CDR2 reads YENEEA. CDR3 size: 12 residues. For the CDR3, the DNA is TGTGCCAGCAGCACCCGGACGGGGACCCAGTACTTC. The encoded protein is CASSTRTGTQYF.

The chain is built from TRBV7-2 and TRBJ2-7; 10 bases line up with TRBD2. CDR1 SGHTA and CDR2 FQGNSA come from the germline V gene. The CDR3 is made up of 16 amino acids. V gave up 5 bases and J gave up 6 bases; unmatched junction bases: 13. The CDR3 is CASSARAASGSREQYF. CDR3 nucleotide sequence: TGTGCCAGCAGCGCACGTGCGGCTAGCGGGAGCCGCGAGCAGTACTTC.

The rearrangement links TRBV24-1 to TRBJ2-5; either TRBD1 or TRBD2 may supply D (6 bases each). V gave up 5 bases and J gave up 5 bases, with 17 bases separating them. Germline V gene lookup returns CDR1 KGHDR and CDR2 SFDVKD. CDR3 length equals 15 residues. In DNA, the CDR3 is TGTGCCACCAGTGTGGCCGGAGGGGGAAGGGAGACCCAGTACTTC. It yields the protein CATSVAGGGRETQYF.

This chain connects TRBV3-1 (or the pseudogene TRBV3-2) to TRBJ1-3; 7 bases fit TRBD1. CDR1 is LGHDT, CDR2 YNNKEL, per germline (reference sequence). The CDR3 spans 17 residues. The V gene end was trimmed by 0 bases and the J gene end by 0 bases; junction bases not matched to a gene: 5. CDR3 sequence reads: CASSQDWGTASGNTIYF. The CDR3 DNA sequence: TGTGCCAGCAGCCAAGATTGGGGGACAGCCTCTGGAAACACCATATATTTT.

The gene calls are TRBV18 and TRBJ1-2; TRBD1 matches 9 bases. The junction had 10 bases not matched to a gene; V was cut back by 3 bases and J by 8 bases. There are 15 residues in the CDR3. CDR1 is KGHSH, CDR2 LQKENI, per germline. The CDR3 here is CASSPPGTGRNGYTF. For the CDR3, the DNA is TGTGCCAGCTCACCTCCCGGGACAGGGAGGAACGGCTACACCTTC.

The chain's CDR3 is CASSQTSWEKDTEAFF. The DNA of the CDR3 is TGCGCCAGCAGCCAAACGTCCTGGGAGAAGGACACTGAAGCTTTCTTT. The chain joins TRBV4-3 to TRBJ1-1, with D hard to call. Germline V gives CDR1 LGHNA, CDR2 YSLEER. CDR3 length: 16 residues. The V and J ends lost 2 bases and 3 bases respectively, with 16 bases between them.

The chain has TRBV7-9 and TRBJ1-1, with D possibly being TRBD1 (5 bases). This CDR3 contains 13 residues. Germline V gene data show CDR1 as SEHNR and CDR2 as FQNEAQ (reference sequence). Between the trimmed V and J ends, which lost 5 bases and 0 bases, there was a span of 7 bases. The CDR3 reads CASSPQVNTEAFF. In DNA, the CDR3 is TGTGCCAGCAGCCCACAGGTGAACACTGAAGCTTTCTTT.

V and J are TRBV19 and TRBJ1-2; no reliable D call. Trimming took 6 bases from V and 2 from J, leaving 10 bases between them. The CDR3 loop spans 13 amino acids. Germline CDR1 LNHDA, CDR2 SQIVND (reference sequence). This CDR3 is CASRTGSNYGYTF. The CDR3, as DNA: TGTGCCAGTAGGACCGGGTCGAACTATGGCTACACCTTC.

This clone was counted between two and nine times. In nucleotides, the CDR3 is TGTGCCAGCAGCCGGTCTTTGGGGGCGGTGGATGAAAAACTGTTTTTT. This gives the protein CASSRSLGAVDEKLFF. The J gene is TRBJ1-4, the V gene TRBV4-2; perhaps TRBD1 as D (6 bases). Germline lookup yields CDR1 LGHNA and CDR2 YNFKEQ. The ends were cut back, 4 bases at V and 6 bases at J, with 18 bases in the middle. The CDR3 consists of 16 residues.

This rearrangement joins TRBV7-3 to TRBJ1-2; D is ambiguous. V lost 8 bases, J lost 10 bases, and 17 bases lay in between. In germline, CDR1 is SGHTA, CDR2 FQGTGA. This CDR3 region has 12 residues. The CDR3 DNA reads TGTGCCAGCGGACCCTACTCGCCACACTACACCTTC. It yields the protein CASGPYSPHYTF. The variable domain in full, with the rest retrieved from reference TRBV7-3 and TRBJ1-2, is GAGVSQTPSNKVTEKGKYVELRCDPISGHTALYWYRQSLGQGPEFLIYFQGTGAADDSGLPNDRFFAVRPEGSVSTLKIQRTERGDSAVYLCASGPYSPHYTFGSGTRLTVV.

This rearrangement joins TRBV11-1 to TRBJ2-1, with D tentatively TRBD2 (5 bases). Germline V gene data show CDR1 as SGHAT and CDR2 as FQDESV (reference sequence). V was pared by 7 bases and J by 4 bases, with 14 bases between. This CDR3 region has 14 residues. The CDR3 sequence: CASTKGADYNEQFF. The CDR3 nucleotides are TGTGCCAGCACCAAGGGAGCAGATTACAATGAGCAGTTCTTC.

The sample holds a few counts of this clone. The gene calls are TRBV29-1 and TRBJ2-2; TRBD2 aligns across 7 bases. Looked up from germline, CDR1 is SQVTM and CDR2 is ANQGSEA. J was trimmed by 0 bases and V by 7 bases; bases with no gene match: 11. The CDR3 length is 16 residues. As DNA, the CDR3 is TGCAGCGCTCGTGGGGCGGGGGATACGAACACCGGGGAGCTGTTTTTT. Its protein is CSARGAGDTNTGELFF.

This CDR3 is CASSGSGANEKLFF. The CDR3 bases are TGCGCCAGCAGTGGGTCAGGGGCGAATGAAAAACTGTTTTTT. This rearrangement joins TRBV10-2 to TRBJ1-4; a weak D match, TRBD1 (6 bases). Germline V lookup: CDR1 WSHSY, CDR2 SAAADI. There are 14 residues in the CDR3. The V and J ends lost 4 bases and 5 bases respectively, with 11 bases between them.

The chain recombines TRBV5-4 with TRBJ1-6, with a weak D call TRBD1 (5 bases). Germline V gene lookup returns CDR1 SGHNT and CDR2 YYREEE (reference sequence). The CDR3 spans 14 residues. Between the trimmed V and J ends, which lost 2 bases and 10 bases, there was a span of 13 bases. The CDR3 sequence: CASSFPTGKSPLHF. The CDR3 nucleotides read TGTGCCAGCAGCTTTCCAACAGGTAAATCACCCCTCCACTTT.

The chain has TRBV5-4 and TRBJ2-1, with D maybe TRBD1 (5 bases). CDR1 is SGHNT, CDR2 YYREEE, per germline (reference sequence). V was clipped by 5 bases and J by 1 base, with 13 bases between them. The CDR3 has 15 amino acids. CDR3 nucleotides: TGTGCCAGCAGTTCCGACAGTACTTCCTACAATGAGCAGTTCTTC. This sequence encodes CASSSDSTSYNEQFF.

The J gene is TRBJ1-5, the V gene TRBV14, with no clear D. Trimming left V 4 bases short and J 0 bases short, with 25 bases between. The CDR3 covers 20 residues. Germline-derived CDR1 and CDR2 are SGHDN and FVKESK. The CDR3 DNA follows: TGTGCCAGCAGCCGTCACGCGTGGCAGGAGGTCCCCTATAGCAATCAGCCCCAGCATTTT. This translates into CASSRHAWQEVPYSNQPQHF.

The chain joins TRBV7-9 to TRBJ1-4; D is uncertain. Deletions cut 1 base from V and 8 bases from J, with 8 bases between. This CDR3 is built from 13 residues. The germline gives CDR1 SEHNR, CDR2 FQNEAQ (reference sequence). CDR3 sequence: CASSLGFREKLFF. Here the CDR3 DNA reads TGTGCCAGCAGCTTAGGTTTTCGGGAAAAACTGTTTTTT.

This rearrangement joins TRBV7-3 to TRBJ1-2, with 8 bases aligning to TRBD1. Losses at the gene ends were 1 base for V and 0 bases for J; bases not matched to a gene: 10. The germline CDR1 and CDR2 sequences are SGHTA and FQGTGA. This CDR3 has 18 residues. The CDR3 sequence is CASSLRGTGGSTNYGYTF. In DNA, the CDR3 is TGTGCCAGCAGCTTAAGGGGGACAGGCGGGTCGACTAACTATGGCTACACCTTC.

V usage is TRBV10-1 and J usage is TRBJ1-5; possible D gene TRBD1, 5 bases. Trimming shortened V by 5 bases and J by 7 bases, and 12 bases separated the two germline ends. The CDR3 is 13 residues long. The germline V gene encodes CDR1 WNHNN and CDR2 SYGVQD (reference sequence). DNA of the CDR3: TGCGCCAGCAGTATTGGGGGAGGCCAGCCCCAGCATTTT. As protein: CASSIGGGQPQHF.

The chain uses TRBV18 and TRBJ2-3; D could derive from TRBD1 or TRBD2 (5 bases each). CDR1 is KGHSH, CDR2 LQKENI, per germline. This CDR3 is built from 14 residues. V was clipped by 3 bases and J by 4 bases, with 11 bases between them. The CDR3 DNA sequence: TGTGCCAGCTCACCGGGCCAGGGAGCAGATACGCAGTATTTT. Translation gives CASSPGQGADTQYF.

The V gene is TRBV14, the J gene TRBJ2-7; 7 bases line up with TRBD1. V was clipped by 1 base and J by 3 bases; unmatched bases: 9. Germline V lookup: CDR1 SGHDN, CDR2 FVKESK. There are 16 residues in the CDR3. CDR3 loop: CASSQGAETGNYEQYF. CDR3 nucleotides: TGTGCCAGCAGCCAAGGCGCGGAGACAGGGAACTACGAGCAGTACTTC.

The gene calls are TRBV10-2 and TRBJ1-1; tentatively, D is TRBD1 (6 bases). The CDR3 sequence is 16 residues long. The V gene lost 0 bases and the J gene lost 6 bases, with 17 bases spanning the gap. Germline CDR1 and CDR2: WSHSY and SAAADI. The CDR3 spells CASSESRTAGLAEAFF. CDR3 in DNA: TGCGCCAGCAGTGAGTCCCGGACAGCGGGCCTCGCTGAAGCTTTCTTT.